What follows are 13 T cell receptor beta chains derived from one specimen sequenced in a study of T cell repertoires in cytomegalovirus infection. MiXCR was run by TCRdb on the reads, yielding one entry per CDR3 protein. The sample lists 350,000 to 550,000 distinct CDR3 sequences, roughly 31% occurring once. The sequenced sample was PBMCs. Every receptor here comes from a human donor in good health (CMV status not recorded). Some clones in this sample may be carry-over from other donors' samples.

The V gene is TRBV7-2, the J gene TRBJ2-7; D is perhaps TRBD2 (5 bases). V lost 2 bases, J lost 3 bases, and 14 bases lay in between. The CDR3 runs to 15 residues. CDR1 and CDR2 (germline): SGHTA, FQGNSA. CDR3 bases: TGTGCCAGCAGCTTAAGGACGGAGGCATTCTACGAGCAGTACTTC. It is translated as CASSLRTEAFYEQYF.

The V and J genes are TRBV11-2 and TRBJ2-7; TRBD2 agrees at 15 bases. This CDR3 spans 17 amino acids. The V gene's germline CDR1 is SGHAT and CDR2 FQNNGV. V lost 5 bases and J lost 4; bases outside the gene matches: 9. In nucleotides, the CDR3 is TGTGCCAGCAGCGCCGCTGGGACTAGCGGGGGGAAGTACGAGCAGTACTTC. Its translation is CASSAAGTSGGKYEQYF. Full variable domain (outside the CDR3, taken from reference TRBV11-2 and TRBJ2-7): EAGVAQSPRYKIIEKRQSVAFWCNPISGHATLYWYQQILGQGPKLLIQFQNNGVVDDSQLPKDRFSAERLKGVDSTLKIQPAKLEDSAVYLCASSAAGTSGGKYEQYFGPGTRLTVT.

The chain links TRBV5-4 to TRBJ2-7; 13 bases are a match to TRBD2. Trimming cost V 0 bases and J 5 bases; bases outside gene matches: 8. Germline V gene lookup returns CDR1 SGHNT and CDR2 YYREEE (reference sequence). CDR3 length equals 17 residues. CDR3 sequence reads: CASSLAPGLAGLNEQYF. CDR3 DNA: TGTGCCAGCAGCTTGGCCCCGGGACTAGCGGGGCTGAACGAGCAGTACTTC.

This clonotype was detected many times. CDR3 coding DNA: TGTGCCAGCAGCTTGTCACAGGGGCAAGAGACCCAGTACTTC. Amino acids: CASSLSQGQETQYF. The rearrangement links TRBV12-3 or TRBV12-4 to TRBJ2-5, with TRBD1 matching over 7 bases. V gave up 6 bases and J gave up 2 bases; unmatched junction bases: 6. The CDR3 is 14 residues long.

This rearrangement joins TRBV11-1 to TRBJ2-1; 11 positions match TRBD1. V was clipped by 5 bases and J by 9 bases; unmatched bases: 6. The germline CDR1 and CDR2 sequences are SGHAT and FQDESV (reference sequence). The CDR3 is 14 residues long. The CDR3 region is CASSAWGQGGEQFF. The CDR3 nucleotides read TGTGCCAGCAGCGCTTGGGGACAGGGGGGTGAGCAGTTCTTC.

This chain connects TRBV19 to TRBJ1-6, with a possible D match to TRBD1 (6 bases). The germline CDR1 and CDR2 sequences are LNHDA and SQIVND (reference sequence). This CDR3 comprises 12 residues. V was cut by 5 bases and J by 12 bases, with 11 bases left in between. The CDR3 loop reads CASSPRGEPLHF. The DNA for the CDR3 is TGTGCCAGTAGTCCCAGGGGTGAACCCCTCCACTTT.

This clonotype has ten or more counts. Written as DNA, the CDR3 is TGTGCCAGCAGCCCCCGACAGGGGGTCCGCACAGATACGCAGTATTTT. Its translation: CASSPRQGVRTDTQYF. The chain links TRBV7-2 to TRBJ2-3; 9 bases align to TRBD1. This CDR3 is built from 16 residues. Germline V gives CDR1 SGHTA, CDR2 FQGNSA. Trimming cost V 5 bases and J 1 base; bases outside gene matches: 7.

The chain joins TRBV2 to TRBJ1-2; D is undetermined. With 3 bases removed from V and 8 bases from J, the gap between germline ends came to 10 bases. Germline V CDR1 and CDR2: SNHLY, FYNNEI. The CDR3 spans 12 residues. The CDR3 here is CASSDGPQGYTF. Written as DNA, the CDR3 is TGTGCCAGCAGTGACGGACCCCAGGGCTACACCTTC.

V is TRBV11-2 and J is TRBJ1-2; 9 bases map to TRBD1. CDR3 length: 16 amino acids. Unmatched junction bases numbered 10, after V lost 5 bases and J lost 3 bases. Germline CDR1 reads SGHAT; CDR2 reads FQNNGV. CDR3 residues: CASSLYFGDRDYGYTF. The CDR3 nucleotides read TGTGCCAGCAGCCTTTATTTTGGGGACAGGGACTATGGCTACACCTTC.

This clonotype was seen more than once but under ten times. The chain links TRBV11-2 to TRBJ2-1, with D perhaps TRBD1 (5 bases). This CDR3 region has 15 residues. The germline CDR1 and CDR2 sequences are SGHAT and FQNNGV. Trimming shortened V by 0 bases and J by 0 bases, and 6 bases separated the two germline ends. The CDR3 DNA follows: TGTGCCAGCAGCTTAGAGGGGCTCTCCTACAATGAGCAGTTCTTC. Its protein product is CASSLEGLSYNEQFF.

The gene calls are TRBV19 and TRBJ1-2, with TRBD1 matching over 7 bases. The CDR3 is 14 amino acids. Trimming cost V 6 bases and J 4 bases; bases outside gene matches: 8. Germline-derived CDR1 and CDR2 are LNHDA and SQIVND (reference sequence). CDR3 residues: CASSGDSLAYGYTF. The CDR3 DNA is TGTGCCAGTAGCGGGGACAGCCTCGCCTATGGCTACACCTTC.

This clonotype was detected a few times. This chain uses TRBV28 with TRBJ2-5, with TRBD2 matching over 9 bases. V trimming: 3 bases; J trimming: 0 bases; junction bases outside the gene matches: 11. The CDR3 has 18 residues. Germline V gene sequence: CDR1 MDHEN, CDR2 SYDVKM. The CDR3 loop reads CASSLRPGTSNDQETQYF. The CDR3 bases are TGTGCCAGCAGTTTGCGCCCGGGGACTAGCAATGACCAAGAGACCCAGTACTTC.

This chain connects TRBV5-6 to TRBJ2-3; 7 bases match TRBD2. The J segment lost 2 bases and the V segment lost 6 bases, leaving 9 bases of the junction unmatched. The CDR3 totals 15 residues. The germline V gene has CDR1 SGHDT and CDR2 YYEEEE. Here the CDR3 reads CASTRGGDHTDTQYF. The DNA for the CDR3 is TGTGCCAGCACCCGTGGGGGGGATCACACAGATACGCAGTATTTT.